These 5 T cell receptor beta chains were sequenced from one sample in a study of blood T cell repertoires in COVID-19. Clones were sequenced by immunoSEQ multiplex PCR, and TCRdb holds only the in-frame ones, with some missing. The sample records approximately 670,000 clones, around 90% being singletons. The sequenced sample was peripheral blood. Every receptor here comes from a woman aged 18-29 years with acute or convalescent COVID-19.

The chain employs TRBV30 and TRBJ2-6; tentatively, D is TRBD2 (5 bases). Germline CDR1 is GTSNPN and CDR2 is SVGIG (reference sequence). V was trimmed by 5 bases and J by 0 bases, leaving 14 bases between them. The CDR3 consists of 16 residues. The CDR3 reads CAWDRVGISGANVLTF. DNA for the CDR3: TGTGCCTGGGACCGGGTCGGGATCTCTGGGGCCAACGTCCTGACTTTC.

This clone was recorded once. This chain links TRBV5-6 with TRBJ2-2, with D maybe TRBD1 (6 bases). CDR3 size: 15 residues. V lost 0 bases to trimming and J lost 6 bases, with 12 bases between them. Germline V lookup: CDR1 SGHDT, CDR2 YYEEEE. As DNA, the CDR3 is TGTGCCAGCAGCTTGGATCTACAGGGTGCCGGGGAGCTGTTTTTT. It is translated as CASSLDLQGAGELFF.

The V gene is TRBV6-5, the J gene TRBJ1-5; D uncertain. The V end was cut by 6 bases, the J end by 5 bases, with 11 bases between. Germline CDR1 MNHEY, CDR2 SVGAGI. The CDR3 length is 13 residues. The CDR3 protein is CASSPTRYQPQHF. The CDR3 DNA reads TGTGCCAGCAGCCCCACGCGGTATCAGCCCCAGCATTTT.

The rearrangement links TRBV5-5 to TRBJ1-4; TRBD1 matches 7 bases. The germline V gene encodes CDR1 SGHKS and CDR2 YYEKEE (reference sequence). Losses at the gene ends were 3 bases for V and 6 bases for J; bases not matched to a gene: 11. The CDR3 covers 16 residues. The CDR3 nucleotides are TGTGCCAGCAGCTCGCCGTTCCGGGACAGATATGAAAAACTGTTTTTT. It codes for CASSSPFRDRYEKLFF.

This CDR3 reads CASSKGTGKDQPQHF. In DNA, the CDR3 is TGTGCCAGCAGCAAAGGGACAGGGAAGGACCAGCCCCAGCATTTT. The genes are TRBV5-8 and TRBJ1-5; 9 nucleotides line up with TRBD1. The CDR3 length is 15 residues. The germline gives CDR1 SGHTS, CDR2 YDEGEE. V dropped 4 bases and J dropped 7; count of bases not matched to a gene: 9.